This T cell receptor (beta chain) was retrieved from a study of post-analysis software for immune sequencing data. The TCR beta cDNA libraries contained unique molecular identifiers. Using its own MiXCR run on the PCR reads, TCRdb lists one record per CDR3 protein. The table includes 820,000 or so distinct CDR3 sequences, about 57% detected once. Germline V gives CDR1 SQVTM, CDR2 ANQGSEA. The CDR3 has 17 amino acids. Between the trimmed V and J ends, which lost 5 bases and 2 bases, there was a span of 25 bases. A note on this clonotype: Its target is unknown.

General study findings and limits: A handful of TRBV segments were significantly more frequent in patients than in controls. TRBV5-6, TRBV5-1 and TRBV20-1 were among these segments. Samples from one preparation batch, clustered by F measure, grouped strongly together. The normalized Chao1 diversity of multiple sclerosis patients was significantly lower than that of controls.

The material sequenced was blood. The origin of this receptor is a girl aged 10-17 years with multiple sclerosis. This rearrangement joins TRBV29-1 to TRBJ2-7; perhaps D is TRBD1 or TRBD2 (6 bases each). CDR3 in amino acids: CSVRRSGVGTSTYEQYF. The DNA for the CDR3 is TGCAGCGTTCGAAGGTCAGGGGTCGGGACTTCTACCTACGAGCAGTACTTC.